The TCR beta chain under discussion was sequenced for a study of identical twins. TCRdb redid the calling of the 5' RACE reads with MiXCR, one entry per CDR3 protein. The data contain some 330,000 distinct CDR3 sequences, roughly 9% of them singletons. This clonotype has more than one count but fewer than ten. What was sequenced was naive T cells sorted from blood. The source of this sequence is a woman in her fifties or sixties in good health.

The CDR3 region has the DNA TGTGCCAGCAGTCACCCGTTTGGGGCCGGCACTGAAGCTTTCTTT. It yields the protein CASSHPFGAGTEAFF. The chain has TRBV12-3 or TRBV12-4 and TRBJ1-1; maybe TRBD1 (5 bases). V gave up 5 bases and J gave up 4 bases, with 17 bases separating them. This CDR3 comprises 15 residues.